These 22 T cell receptor beta chains came from one sample sequenced in a study of blood T cell repertoires in COVID-19. Some clones are missing from TCRdb's copy, which holds only in-frame ones; the method was immunoSEQ multiplex PCR. The table lists 120,000 or so clones, nearly 90% of them singletons. The sequenced sample consisted of peripheral blood. The receptors originated from an older woman with COVID-19, enrolled during active disease.

V is TRBV12-5 and J is TRBJ2-7, with 11 bases that match TRBD2. Germline V gene sequence: CDR1 LGHNT, CDR2 FRNRAP. The CDR3 covers 14 residues. Losses at the gene ends were 8 bases for V and 7 bases for J; bases not matched to a gene: 10. CDR3 protein: CASSYSGGAWEQYF. The CDR3 DNA follows: TGTGCTAGTTCTTATAGCGGGGGGGCTTGGGAGCAGTACTTC.

This clone showed up just once. J is TRBJ1-2 and V is TRBV5-6; D remains unclear. Per germline, CDR1 SGHDT and CDR2 YYEEEE. This CDR3 contains 16 residues. V was cut by 1 base and J by 2 bases, with 15 bases left in between. Here the CDR3 reads CASSLRGVPINYGYTF. DNA of the CDR3: TGTGCCAGCAGCTTGAGAGGCGTACCGATAAACTATGGCTACACCTTC.

The chain carries TRBV5-1 and TRBJ1-3; D unresolved. This CDR3 has 14 residues. The V end was cut by 2 bases, the J end by 0 bases, with 6 bases between. Germline V gene sequence: CDR1 SGHRS, CDR2 YFSETQ. The CDR3: CASSLSSSGNTIYF. CDR3 nucleotide sequence: TGCGCCAGCAGCTTAAGTAGCTCTGGAAACACCATATATTTT.

This clone has only one observation. The chain couples TRBV5-1 to TRBJ1-2, with D possibly matching TRBD1 (6 bases). Germline V gene lookup returns CDR1 SGHRS and CDR2 YFSETQ. The V gene lost 0 bases and the J gene lost 1 base, with 13 bases spanning the gap. The CDR3 totals 16 residues. CDR3 region: CASSLDSTGINYGYTF. The CDR3 DNA sequence: TGCGCCAGCAGCTTGGATTCGACAGGAATTAACTATGGCTACACCTTC.

In this sample, this clone turned up once. This chain links TRBV29-1 with TRBJ2-3; D may be TRBD1 (5 bases). The CDR3 consists of 13 residues. The germline V gene has CDR1 SQVTM and CDR2 ANQGSEA. The germline V and J ends were trimmed by 7 bases and 0 bases, with 11 bases remaining between them. CDR3 nucleotide sequence: TGCAGCGGCACAGGAATTAGCACAGATACGCAGTATTTT. This encodes CSGTGISTDTQYF.

A single count supports this clone. The rearrangement joins TRBV7-2 to TRBJ2-7, with D uncertain. The germline gives CDR1 SGHTA, CDR2 FQGNSA. Trimming took 5 bases from V and 3 from J, leaving 14 bases between them. The CDR3 runs 14 residues. The CDR3 sequence: CASSPTGHHYEQYF. Written as DNA, the CDR3 is TGTGCCAGCAGCCCGACTGGCCATCACTACGAGCAGTACTTC.

The CDR3 DNA sequence: TGTGCCAGCAGCCCAGCGACAGGGAGTTACACTGAAGCTTTCTTT. This codes for CASSPATGSYTEAFF. The rearrangement uses TRBV28 and TRBJ1-1, with 7 bases that match TRBD1. J gave up 3 bases and V 6 bases, and 10 bases lay outside the gene matches. Germline V lookup: CDR1 MDHEN, CDR2 SYDVKM. The CDR3 is 15 residues long.

The V gene is TRBV6-5, the J gene TRBJ1-2; no clear D gene. Germline V gene data show CDR1 as MNHEY and CDR2 as SVGAGI. The V end lost 6 bases, the J end lost 4 bases, and 15 bases lay between the germline ends. The CDR3 is 14 residues long. In nucleotides, the CDR3 is TGTGCCAGCAGGATGCTGCGAGGCCTCTATGGCTACACCTTC. Its protein is CASRMLRGLYGYTF.

The gene calls are TRBV30 and TRBJ1-1; the D gene is possibly TRBD1 (5 bases). The germline CDR1 and CDR2 sequences are GTSNPN and SVGIG (reference sequence). V was shortened by 2 bases and J by 10 bases, with 11 bases between the two germline ends. The CDR3 runs to 11 residues. The chain's CDR3 is CAWSFSQGAFF. As DNA, the CDR3 is TGTGCCTGGAGTTTTAGTCAGGGAGCTTTCTTT.

V and J are TRBV5-1 and TRBJ2-3, with 11 positions matching TRBD2. Germline assignment: CDR1 SGHRS and CDR2 YFSETQ. Trimming removed 4 bases from V and 3 bases from J; junction bases left unmatched: 13. The CDR3 length is 18 residues. The CDR3 protein is CASSARRLAGGVTDTQYF. DNA of the CDR3: TGCGCCAGCAGCGCCCGACGATTAGCGGGGGGGGTAACAGATACGCAGTATTTT.

This clone was counted a few times. This chain links TRBV9 with TRBJ2-7; 12 bases are a match to TRBD2. Germline CDR1 and CDR2: SGDLS and YYNGEE. V trimming: 0 bases; J trimming: 4 bases; junction bases outside the gene matches: 2. CDR3 length equals 15 residues. The CDR3 reads CASSVASGGGYEQYF. In nucleotides, the CDR3 is TGTGCCAGCAGCGTAGCTAGCGGGGGGGGGTACGAGCAGTACTTC.

The rearrangement uses TRBV9 and TRBJ1-2, with TRBD1 as a possible D gene (5 bases). Looked up from germline, CDR1 is SGDLS and CDR2 is YYNGEE. Trimming removed 4 bases from V and 5 bases from J, with 15 bases in between. The CDR3 has 14 amino acids. This CDR3 reads CASSPPGTGYGYTF. The CDR3 DNA reads TGTGCCAGCAGCCCCCCCGGGACTGGGTATGGCTACACCTTC. Full variable domain (missing parts from reference TRBV9 and TRBJ1-2): DSGVTQTPKHLITATGQRVTLRCSPRSGDLSVYWYQQSLDQGLQFLIQYYNGEERAKGNILERFSAQQFPDLHSELNLSSLELGDSALYFCASSPPGTGYGYTFGSGTRLTVV.

This chain uses TRBV6-4 with TRBJ2-7; no definite D call. Germline lookup yields CDR1 MRHNA and CDR2 SNTAGT. The CDR3 sequence is 13 residues long. V was pared by 0 bases and J by 5 bases, with 8 bases between. The CDR3 here is CASSDSIGHEQYF. CDR3 in DNA: TGTGCCAGCAGTGACTCGATTGGGCACGAGCAGTACTTC.

This chain joins TRBV7-8 and TRBJ2-1, with TRBD2 matching over 7 bases. The CDR3 totals 13 residues. Trimming removed 4 bases from V and 6 bases from J; junction bases left unmatched: 3. CDR1 SGHVS and CDR2 FQNEAQ come from the germline V gene. The CDR3 sequence: CASSYRLANEQFF. The CDR3 DNA reads TGTGCCAGCAGCTATCGACTAGCCAATGAGCAGTTCTTC.

This sequence joins TRBV7-3 and TRBJ1-1; D may be TRBD1 (6 bases). Trimming took 5 bases from V and 1 from J, leaving 8 bases between them. The CDR3 is 13 residues long. Germline-derived CDR1 and CDR2 are SGHTA and FQGTGA. In DNA form, the CDR3 reads TGTGCCAGCAGCCAACAGGGGAACACTGAAGCTTTCTTT. Translation: CASSQQGNTEAFF.

The rearrangement links TRBV6-5 to TRBJ1-2; 8 bases map to TRBD1. The V segment lost 6 bases and the J segment 7 bases; nucleotides outside the gene matches: 4. This CDR3 is 12 amino acids long. Per the germline V gene, CDR1 is MNHEY and CDR2 is SVGAGI. CDR3 amino acids: CASSRQGSGYTF. The CDR3 bases are TGTGCCAGCAGCAGACAGGGGAGTGGCTACACCTTC.

V gene TRBV3-1 (or the pseudogene TRBV3-2) combines with J gene TRBJ2-7; D gene uncertain. There are 13 residues in the CDR3. V shed 1 base and J shed 2 bases, with 6 bases lying between them. Germline V lookup: CDR1 LGHDT, CDR2 YNNKEL (reference sequence). CDR3 DNA: TGTGCCAGCAGCCAAGGAAGCCCCTACGAGCAGTACTTC. Amino acid sequence: CASSQGSPYEQYF.

The V call is TRBV5-4, the J call TRBJ2-3; 8 bases agree with TRBD2. Looked up from germline, CDR1 is SGHNT and CDR2 is YYREEE (reference sequence). The CDR3 loop spans 16 amino acids. With 2 bases clipped from V and 3 bases from J, the junction kept 8 bases outside the gene matches. The CDR3 spells CASSLLPGGATDTQYF. DNA for the CDR3: TGTGCCAGCAGCTTACTTCCGGGGGGGGCAACAGATACGCAGTATTTT.

V and J are TRBV14 and TRBJ2-7, with 8 nucleotides matching TRBD1. The CDR3 is 16 residues long. Germline CDR1 reads SGHDN; CDR2 reads FVKESK. J was trimmed by 0 bases and V by 4 bases; bases with no gene match: 8. In DNA, the CDR3 is TGTGCCAGCAGCCTCTTAGAAGGACAGGGCTCCTACGAGCAGTACTTC. This sequence encodes CASSLLEGQGSYEQYF.

V gene TRBV11-2 combines with J gene TRBJ1-2, with 9 bases matching TRBD1. The germline CDR1 and CDR2 sequences are SGHAT and FQNNGV. Trimming removed 4 bases from V and 8 bases from J; junction bases left unmatched: 11. The CDR3 consists of 15 residues. The CDR3 DNA is TGTGCCAGCAGCTCCAAACACACAGGGGGCGAGGGCTACACCTTC. It encodes CASSSKHTGGEGYTF.

This chain uses TRBV7-2 with TRBJ2-7; weak D call: TRBD2 (5 bases). Per germline, CDR1 SGHTA and CDR2 FQGNSA. The CDR3 has 15 residues. Trimming removed 1 base at V and 5 bases at J, with 15 bases between. The CDR3 region has the DNA TGTGCCAGCAGCTTAGGTTCCATCGGGGTTAACGAGCAGTACTTC. This gives the protein CASSLGSIGVNEQYF.

CDR3 DNA: TGTGCCAGCAGCGACGTGGGGGGGCTCTACTATGGCTACACCTTC. It specifies CASSDVGGLYYGYTF. The chain couples TRBV11-2 to TRBJ1-2, with D perhaps matching TRBD1 (6 bases). The CDR3 contains 15 residues. The germline V and J ends were trimmed by 5 bases and 3 bases, with 16 bases remaining between them. Germline V CDR1 and CDR2: SGHAT, FQNNGV.